A single sample gave rise to the 5 T cell receptor beta chains below, sequenced in a study of T cells of healthy individuals. One entry per CDR3 protein results from TCRdb running MiXCR on the 5' RACE reads. The sample holds 63,000 or so distinct CDR3 sequences; roughly 16% are singletons and the top ten take around 4.6%. These receptors originate from a human donor in good health.

This chain uses TRBV4-1 with TRBJ2-3, with a tentative D call TRBD1 (6 bases). Germline CDR1 is MGHRA and CDR2 is YSYEKL. This CDR3 has 15 amino acids. With 4 bases removed from V and 12 bases from J, the gap between germline ends came to 23 bases. The CDR3, as DNA: TGCGCCAGCAGCCGAGAGGGACACAGCGGTCCTCCCCAGTATTTT. It translates to CASSREGHSGPPQYF.

This clonotype was observed a few times. The chain combines TRBV20-1 with TRBJ1-5; the D gene is possibly TRBD1 (6 bases). The CDR3 totals 14 residues. Germline V gives CDR1 DFQATT, CDR2 SNEGSKA (reference sequence). V was pared by 0 bases and J by 3 bases, with 9 bases between. CDR3 sequence reads: CSARDGGHNQPQHF. DNA of the CDR3: TGCAGTGCTAGAGATGGGGGCCACAATCAGCCCCAGCATTTT.

The chain links TRBV12-3 or TRBV12-4 to TRBJ1-1, with D possibly TRBD1 on 6 matching bases. CDR3 length: 12 residues. V gave up 6 bases and J gave up 11 bases, with 16 bases separating them. This CDR3 reads CASSRQARRAFF. The CDR3 coding sequence is TGTGCCAGCAGCAGACAGGCCCGACGGGCTTTCTTT.

The chain links TRBV6-5 to TRBJ2-1; the match to TRBD2 covers 11 bases. The CDR3 is made up of 15 amino acids. The junction had 6 bases not matched to a gene; V was cut back by 6 bases and J by 5 bases. Germline assignment: CDR1 MNHEY and CDR2 SVGAGI. The DNA for the CDR3 is TGTGCCAGCAGCCCCGGGACTAGCGGAAACAATGAGCAGTTCTTC. Protein product: CASSPGTSGNNEQFF.

This clonotype came up a few times. The rearrangement joins TRBV7-6 to TRBJ2-7; D may be TRBD2 (5 bases). Trimming stripped 5 bases from V and 2 bases from J, with 19 bases between. Germline CDR1 reads SGHVS; CDR2 reads FNYEAQ. This CDR3 region has 16 residues. This CDR3 reads CASSDPYGVPPYEQYF. In DNA form, the CDR3 reads TGTGCCAGCAGCGACCCGTACGGGGTTCCCCCCTACGAGCAGTACTTC. Supplemented by reference TRBV7-6 and TRBJ2-7, the full variable domain reads GAGVSQSPRYKVTKRGQDVALRCDPISGHVSLYWYRQALGQGPEFLTYFNYEAQQDKSGLPNDRFSAERPEGSISTLTIQRTEQRDSAMYRCASSDPYGVPPYEQYFGPGTRLTVT.